This TCR beta chain was identified in a study of T cell repertoires in cytomegalovirus infection. Study background: HLA-C-restricted CMV epitopes, recently identified, and well-studied HLA-B-restricted ones were used by the study. Indicated by public TCR beta signatures were CMV infection and matching HLA type. Study-wide points: Clonotypes of TCR beta that were HLA-C-restricted and CMV-specific dominated the ex vivo response. Cumulative frequency (of public TCR beta family members) identified carriers of CMV plus the relevant HLA.

One entry per CDR3 protein, called by TCRdb with MiXCR from the reads. Counted here are around 540,000 distinct CDR3 sequences, around 35% occurring once; the ten biggest clones make up 17%. The CDR3 extends over 13 amino acids. V lost 3 bases to trimming and J lost 8 bases, with 13 bases between them. Germline values: CDR1 MGHRA, CDR2 YSYEKL. Turning to this clonotype: Its antigen is as yet unknown.

The sample consisted of cultured PBMCs, taken from culture after CMV antigen stimulation. The chain couples TRBV4-1 to TRBJ1-2; tentatively, D is TRBD1 (5 bases). The clonotype was recovered from a human donor in good health (CMV status not recorded). Some clones in this sample may be carry-over from other donors' samples. CDR3 sequence reads: CASSQPGTGGYTF. As DNA, the CDR3 is TGCGCCAGCAGCCAGCCAGGGACGGGAGGCTACACCTTC.